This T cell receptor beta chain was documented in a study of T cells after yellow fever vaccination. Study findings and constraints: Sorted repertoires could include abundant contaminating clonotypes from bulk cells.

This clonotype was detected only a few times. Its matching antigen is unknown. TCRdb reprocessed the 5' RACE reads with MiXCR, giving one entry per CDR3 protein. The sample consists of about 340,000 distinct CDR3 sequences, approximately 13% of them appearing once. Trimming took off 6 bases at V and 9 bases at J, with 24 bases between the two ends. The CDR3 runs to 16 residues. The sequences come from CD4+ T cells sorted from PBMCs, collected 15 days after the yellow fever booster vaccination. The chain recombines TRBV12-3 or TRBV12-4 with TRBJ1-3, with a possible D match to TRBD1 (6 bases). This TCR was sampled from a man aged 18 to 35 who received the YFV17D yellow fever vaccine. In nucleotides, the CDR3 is TGTGCCAGCAGCCCACCGGGACACGGTTCTTGGCTCACCATATATTTT. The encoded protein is CASSPPGHGSWLTIYF.